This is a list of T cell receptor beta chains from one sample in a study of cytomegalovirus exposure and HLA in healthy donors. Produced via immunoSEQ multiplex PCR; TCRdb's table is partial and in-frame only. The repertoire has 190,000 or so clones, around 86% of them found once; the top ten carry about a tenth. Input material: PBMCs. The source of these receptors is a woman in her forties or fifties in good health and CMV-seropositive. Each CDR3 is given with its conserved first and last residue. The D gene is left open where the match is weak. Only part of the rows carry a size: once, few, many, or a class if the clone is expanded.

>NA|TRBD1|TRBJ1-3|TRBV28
CASSSTLGTGKGNTIYF
TGTGCCAGCAGTTCCACACTGGGGACAGGGAAGGGAAACACCATATATTTT
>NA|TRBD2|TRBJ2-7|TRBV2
CASSDRGEWDYLHEQYF
TGTGCCAGCAGTGATCGGGGGGAGTGGGATTACCTTCACGAGCAGTACTTC
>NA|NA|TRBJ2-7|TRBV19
CASSPRRGGYEQYF
TGTGCCAGTAGCCCCCGGAGGGGAGGCTACGAGCAGTACTTC
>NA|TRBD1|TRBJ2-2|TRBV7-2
CASSLARTGGAGELFF
TGTGCCAGCAGCTTAGCTCGGACAGGGGGAGCCGGGGAGCTGTTTTTT
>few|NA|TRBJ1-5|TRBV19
CASSIAFGDQPQHF
TGTGCCAGTAGTATAGCGTTTGGAGATCAGCCCCAGCATTTT
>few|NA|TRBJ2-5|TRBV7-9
CASSLTEQETQYF
TGTGCCAGCAGCTTGACAGAACAAGAGACCCAGTACTTC
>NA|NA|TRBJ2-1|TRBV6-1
CASSAFRYNEQFF
TGTGCCAGCAGTGCTTTCCGCTACAATGAGCAGTTCTTC
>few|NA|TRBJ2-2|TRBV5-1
CASSLGHTGELFF
TGCGCCAGCAGCTTGGGGCACACCGGGGAGCTGTTTTTT
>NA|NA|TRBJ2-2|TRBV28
CASSLPGMNTGELFF
TGTGCCAGCAGTTTACCAGGGATGAACACCGGGGAGCTGTTTTTT
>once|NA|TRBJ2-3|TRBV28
CASTQILGTDTQYF
TGTGCCAGCACTCAAATTCTAGGCACAGATACGCAGTATTTT
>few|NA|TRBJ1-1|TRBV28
CASTYGGKPEAFF
TGTGCCAGCACTTATGGGGGGAAACCTGAAGCTTTCTTT
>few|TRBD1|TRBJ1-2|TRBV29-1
CSGGQGHGYTF
TGCAGCGGCGGACAGGGGCATGGCTACACCTTC
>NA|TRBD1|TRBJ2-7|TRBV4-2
CASSPRDRDLTYEQYF
TGTGCCAGCAGCCCGCGGGACAGGGACCTCACCTACGAGCAGTACTTC
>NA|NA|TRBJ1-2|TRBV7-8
CASSLESRGGSPLYGYTF
TGTGCCAGCAGCTTAGAGAGCCGGGGCGGGAGCCCTCTCTATGGCTACACCTTC
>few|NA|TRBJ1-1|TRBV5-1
CASTRGRGTNTEAFF
TGCGCCAGCACCCGTGGTCGGGGAACGAACACTGAAGCTTTCTTT
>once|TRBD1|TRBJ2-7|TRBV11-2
CASSLADRGPYEQYF
TGTGCCAGCAGCTTAGCCGACAGGGGCCCATACGAGCAGTACTTC
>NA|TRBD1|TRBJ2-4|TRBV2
CASSEDRAKNIQYF
TGTGCCAGCTCGGAGGACAGGGCCAAAAACATTCAGTACTTC
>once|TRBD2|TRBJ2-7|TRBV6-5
CASSLPGLARYEQYF
TGTGCCAGCAGTCTTCCCGGACTAGCCCGCTACGAGCAGTACTTC
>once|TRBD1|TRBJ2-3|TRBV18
CASSPDRDTTDTQYF
TGTGCCAGCTCACCCGACAGGGACACCACAGATACGCAGTATTTT
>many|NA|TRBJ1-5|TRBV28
CASSYYSNQPQHF
TGTGCCAGCAGTTACTATAGCAATCAGCCCCAGCATTTT
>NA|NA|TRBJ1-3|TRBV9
CASSEGQRNTIYF
TGTGCCAGCAGCGAAGGACAGCGAAACACCATATATTTT
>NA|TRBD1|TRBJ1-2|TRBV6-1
CASREGQSRNYGYTF
TGTGCCAGCAGGGAGGGACAGTCTAGGAACTATGGCTACACCTTC
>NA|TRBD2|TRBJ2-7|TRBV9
CASSPGGDYSYEQYF
TGTGCCAGCAGCCCTGGCGGGGACTACTCCTACGAGCAGTACTTC
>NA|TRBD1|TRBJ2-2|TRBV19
CASTARGLTGELFF
TGTGCCAGTACAGCGAGGGGGCTTACCGGGGAGCTGTTTTTT
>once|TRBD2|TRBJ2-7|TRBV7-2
CASSLAGGGPGSGHYEQYF
TGTGCCAGCAGCTTAGCAGGCGGGGGACCGGGTAGCGGCCACTACGAGCAGTACTTC
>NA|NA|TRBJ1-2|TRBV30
CAWSSGPLGGYTF
TGTGCCTGGAGTAGCGGGCCCCTCGGTGGCTACACCTTC
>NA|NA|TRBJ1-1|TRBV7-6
CASSRTMVSTEAFF
TGTGCCAGCAGCCGTACTATGGTGTCCACTGAAGCTTTCTTT
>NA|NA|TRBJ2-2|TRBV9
CASSVDPDGGELFF
TGTGCCAGCAGCGTAGACCCCGACGGGGGGGAGCTGTTTTTT
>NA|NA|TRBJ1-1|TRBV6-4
CASSDESGEAFF
TGTGCCAGCAGCGACGAATCAGGTGAAGCTTTCTTT
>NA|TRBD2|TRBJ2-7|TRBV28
CASSSGLAFHEQYF
TGTGCCAGCAGTTCGGGACTAGCCTTCCACGAGCAGTACTTC
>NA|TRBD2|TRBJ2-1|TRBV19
CASSPLNSQRGYNEQFF
TGTGCCAGTAGCCCCCTTAATAGCCAGCGGGGCTACAATGAGCAGTTCTTC
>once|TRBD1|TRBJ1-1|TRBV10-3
CAISRQGVDTEAFF
TGTGCCATCAGTCGACAGGGGGTTGACACTGAAGCTTTCTTT
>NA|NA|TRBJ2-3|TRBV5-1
CASSLNPSPTDTQYF
TGCGCCAGCAGCTTGAATCCCTCCCCTACAGATACGCAGTATTTT
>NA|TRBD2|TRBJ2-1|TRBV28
CASIQFRRGGEQFF
TGTGCCAGCATCCAATTCCGGCGGGGGGGTGAGCAGTTCTTC
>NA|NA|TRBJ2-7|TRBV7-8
CASADLSEQYF
TGTGCCAGCGCAGATCTGTCCGAGCAGTACTTC
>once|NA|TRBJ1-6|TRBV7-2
CASSLAPTGRKSPLHF
TGTGCCAGCAGCTTAGCTCCCACAGGTAGAAAGTCACCCCTCCACTTT
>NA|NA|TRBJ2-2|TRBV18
CASSPPGGSNTGGLFF
TGTGCCAGCTCACCACCGGGGGGTTCTAACACCGGGGGGCTGTTTTTT
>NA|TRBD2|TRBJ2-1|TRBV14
CASSGAGAPYNEQFF
TGTGCCAGCAGCGGAGCGGGGGCCCCTTACAATGAGCAGTTCTTC
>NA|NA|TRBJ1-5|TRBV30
CAWSAGSDQPQHF
TGTGCCTGGAGCGCAGGGTCAGATCAGCCCCAGCATTTT
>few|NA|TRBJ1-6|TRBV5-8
CASSFGGTTALHF
TGTGCCAGCAGCTTCGGGGGGACCACGGCCCTCCACTTT
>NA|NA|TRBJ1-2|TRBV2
CASSEEDSRLTNYGYTF
TGTGCCAGCAGTGAAGAGGACAGCCGACTCACTAACTATGGCTACACCTTC
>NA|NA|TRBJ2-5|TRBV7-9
CSSSPGGETQYF
TGTTCCAGCAGCCCCGGCGGAGAGACCCAGTACTTC
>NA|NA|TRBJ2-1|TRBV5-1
CASSPTTGNEQFF
TGCGCCAGCAGCCCCACGACTGGAAATGAGCAGTTCTTC
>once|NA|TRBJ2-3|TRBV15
CATSREGGPDTQYF
TGTGCCACCAGCAGAGAAGGGGGTCCAGATACGCAGTATTTT
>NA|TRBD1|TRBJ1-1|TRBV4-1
CASSPPRTGRNTEAFF
TGCGCCAGCAGCCCCCCCCGGACAGGGCGGAACACTGAAGCTTTCTTT
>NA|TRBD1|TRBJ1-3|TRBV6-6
CASSYPTGLGNTIYF
TGTGCCAGCAGTTACCCGACAGGGTTGGGGAACACCATATATTTT
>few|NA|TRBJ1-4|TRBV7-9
CASSTPPGEKLFF
TGTGCCAGCAGCACCCCTCCCGGGGAAAAACTGTTTTTT
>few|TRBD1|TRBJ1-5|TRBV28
CATETGQYQPQHF
TGTGCCACCGAGACAGGGCAGTATCAGCCCCAGCATTTT
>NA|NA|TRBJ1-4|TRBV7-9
CASTSPGINEKLFF
TGTGCCAGCACATCGCCGGGAATTAATGAAAAACTGTTTTTT
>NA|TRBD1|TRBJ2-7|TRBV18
CASSPGQGVYEQYF
TGTGCCAGCTCACCGGGACAGGGGGTATACGAGCAGTACTTC